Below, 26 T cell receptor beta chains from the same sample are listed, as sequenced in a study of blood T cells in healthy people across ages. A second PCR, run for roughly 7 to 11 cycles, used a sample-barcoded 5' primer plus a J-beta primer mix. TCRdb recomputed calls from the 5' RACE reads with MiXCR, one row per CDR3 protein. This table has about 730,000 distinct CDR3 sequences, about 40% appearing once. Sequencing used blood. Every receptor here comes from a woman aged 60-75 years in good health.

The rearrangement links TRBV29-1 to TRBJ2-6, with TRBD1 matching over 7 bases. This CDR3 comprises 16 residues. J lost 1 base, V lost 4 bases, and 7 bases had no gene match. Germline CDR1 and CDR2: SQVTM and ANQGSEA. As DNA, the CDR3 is TGCAGCGTTGCAGGGACAGCCGATTCTGGGGCCAACGTCCTGACTTTC. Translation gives CSVAGTADSGANVLTF.

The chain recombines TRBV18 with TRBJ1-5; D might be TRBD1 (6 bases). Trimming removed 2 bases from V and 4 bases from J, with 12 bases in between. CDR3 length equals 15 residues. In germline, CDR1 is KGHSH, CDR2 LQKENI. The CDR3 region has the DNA TGTGCCAGCTCACCATCGGACAGATTAAATCAGCCCCAGCATTTT. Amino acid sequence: CASSPSDRLNQPQHF.

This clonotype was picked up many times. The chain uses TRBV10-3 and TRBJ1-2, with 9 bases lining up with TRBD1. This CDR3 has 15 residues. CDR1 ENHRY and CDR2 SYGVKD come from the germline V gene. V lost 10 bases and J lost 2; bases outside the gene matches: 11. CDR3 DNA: TGTGCCAACTCCGCGGACAGGGGCCCAAACTATGGCTACACCTTC. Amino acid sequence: CANSADRGPNYGYTF.

The chain's CDR3 is CASSFITEAFF. CDR3 coding DNA: TGTGCCAGCAGCTTTATCACTGAAGCTTTCTTT. V gene TRBV7-9 combines with J gene TRBJ1-1, with unresolved D. V was shortened by 3 bases and J by 4 bases, with 3 bases between the two germline ends. The CDR3 is 11 residues long. CDR1 is SEHNR and CDR2 is FQNEAQ in the germline V gene (reference sequence).

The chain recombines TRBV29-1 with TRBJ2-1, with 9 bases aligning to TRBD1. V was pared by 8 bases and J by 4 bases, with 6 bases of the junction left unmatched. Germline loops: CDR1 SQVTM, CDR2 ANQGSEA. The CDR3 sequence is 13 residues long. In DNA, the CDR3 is TGCAGCTGGGGGACAGGGCCGTACAATGAGCAGTTCTTC. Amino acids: CSWGTGPYNEQFF.

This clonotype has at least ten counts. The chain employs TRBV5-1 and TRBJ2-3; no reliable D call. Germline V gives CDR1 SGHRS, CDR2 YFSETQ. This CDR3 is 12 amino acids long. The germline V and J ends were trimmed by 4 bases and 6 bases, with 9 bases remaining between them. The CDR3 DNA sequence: TGCGCCAGCAGCCTGCGTGTGGATACGCAGTATTTT. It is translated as CASSLRVDTQYF.

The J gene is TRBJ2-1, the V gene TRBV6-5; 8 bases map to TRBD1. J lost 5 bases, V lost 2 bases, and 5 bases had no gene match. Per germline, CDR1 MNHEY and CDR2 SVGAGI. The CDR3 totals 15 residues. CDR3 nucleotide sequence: TGTGCCAGCAGTTACCAGGACAGGGCCCACAATGAGCAGTTCTTC. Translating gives CASSYQDRAHNEQFF.

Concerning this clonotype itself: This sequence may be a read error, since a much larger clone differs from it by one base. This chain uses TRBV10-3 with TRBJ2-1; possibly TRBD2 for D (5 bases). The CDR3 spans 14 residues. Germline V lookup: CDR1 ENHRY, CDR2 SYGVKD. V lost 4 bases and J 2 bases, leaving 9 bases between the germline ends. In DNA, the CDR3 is TGTGCCATCAGTGGCCCCGGGACCTACAATGAGCAGTTCTTC. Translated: CAISGPGTYNEQFF.

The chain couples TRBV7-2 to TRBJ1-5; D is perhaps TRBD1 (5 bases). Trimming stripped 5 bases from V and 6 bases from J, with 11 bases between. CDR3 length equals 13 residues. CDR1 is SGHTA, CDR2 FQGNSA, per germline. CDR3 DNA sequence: TGTGCCAGCAGCCTCGACAGTTTTCAGCCCCAGCATTTT. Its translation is CASSLDSFQPQHF.

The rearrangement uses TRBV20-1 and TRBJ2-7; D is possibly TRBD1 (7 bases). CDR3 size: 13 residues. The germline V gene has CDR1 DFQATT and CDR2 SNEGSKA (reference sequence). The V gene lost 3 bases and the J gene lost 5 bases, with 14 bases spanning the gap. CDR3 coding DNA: TGCAGTGCTAGGGACTACAGGGGCCACGAGCAGTACTTC. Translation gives CSARDYRGHEQYF.

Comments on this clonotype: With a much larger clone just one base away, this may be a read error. The CDR3 DNA sequence: TGTGCCAGCAGCTCCGCTCGACTAGCCAAAAACATTCAGTACTTC. It is translated as CASSSARLAKNIQYF. The gene calls are TRBV7-2 and TRBJ2-4; no firm D call. Trimming stripped 4 bases from V and 0 bases from J, with 10 bases between. The CDR3 consists of 15 residues. Germline values: CDR1 SGHTA, CDR2 FQGNSA.

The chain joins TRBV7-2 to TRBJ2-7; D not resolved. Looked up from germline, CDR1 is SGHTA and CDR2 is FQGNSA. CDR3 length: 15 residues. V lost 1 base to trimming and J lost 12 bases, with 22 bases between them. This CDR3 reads CASSLGFPATEKGYF. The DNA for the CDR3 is TGTGCCAGCAGCTTAGGTTTTCCCGCCACGGAAAAGGGGTACTTC.

The CDR3 DNA is TGTGCCAGCAGTTTGGGCAGGGTCGGGCACGAGCAGTACTTC. This gives the protein CASSLGRVGHEQYF. This chain links TRBV27 with TRBJ2-7, with a possible D match to TRBD1 (5 bases). CDR3 length: 14 amino acids. In germline, CDR1 is MNHEY, CDR2 SMNVEV (reference sequence). The ends were cut back, 3 bases at V and 5 bases at J, with 14 bases in the middle.

The CDR3 DNA sequence: TGTGCCAGCAGCCAAGGGGGAGCGGGAGGTTTAGAGACCCAGTACTTC. Encoded protein: CASSQGGAGGLETQYF. The genes are TRBV3-1 and TRBJ2-5; 9 nucleotides align to TRBD2. J was trimmed by 4 bases and V by 1 base; bases with no gene match: 7. The CDR3 loop spans 16 amino acids. Germline CDR1 and CDR2: LGHDT and YNNKEL (reference sequence).

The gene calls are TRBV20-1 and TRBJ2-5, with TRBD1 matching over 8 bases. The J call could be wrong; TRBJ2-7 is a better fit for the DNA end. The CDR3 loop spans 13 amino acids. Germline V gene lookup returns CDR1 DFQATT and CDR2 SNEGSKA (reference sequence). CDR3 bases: TGCAGTGCTAGAGGACAGGGGAAAAGCGAGCAGTACTTC. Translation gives CSARGQGKSEQYF.

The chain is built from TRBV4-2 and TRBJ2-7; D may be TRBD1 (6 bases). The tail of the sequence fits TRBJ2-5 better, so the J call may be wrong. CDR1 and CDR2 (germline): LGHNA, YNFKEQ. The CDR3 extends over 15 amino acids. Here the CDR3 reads CASSQEGDRGETQYF. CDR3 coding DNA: TGTGCCAGCAGCCAAGAGGGGGATAGGGGGGAGACCCAGTACTTC.

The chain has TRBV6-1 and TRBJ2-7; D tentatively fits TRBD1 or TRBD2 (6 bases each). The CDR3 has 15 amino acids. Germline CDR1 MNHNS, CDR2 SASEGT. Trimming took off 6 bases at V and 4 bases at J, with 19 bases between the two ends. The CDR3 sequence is CASRQRGDSGYEQYF. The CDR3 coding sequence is TGTGCCAGCAGACAAAGGGGGGACTCAGGGTACGAGCAGTACTTC.

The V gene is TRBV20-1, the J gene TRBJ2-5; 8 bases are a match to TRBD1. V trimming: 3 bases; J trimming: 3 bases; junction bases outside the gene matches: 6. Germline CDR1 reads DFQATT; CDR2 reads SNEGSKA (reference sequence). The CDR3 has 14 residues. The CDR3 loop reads CSASRTGPKETQYF. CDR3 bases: TGCAGTGCTAGCCGGACAGGGCCTAAAGAGACCCAGTACTTC.

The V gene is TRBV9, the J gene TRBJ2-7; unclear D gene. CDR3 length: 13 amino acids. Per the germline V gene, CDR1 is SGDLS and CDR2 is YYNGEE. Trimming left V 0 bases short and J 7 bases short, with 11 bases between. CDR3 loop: CASSVGPFNEQYF. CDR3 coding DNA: TGTGCCAGCAGCGTAGGACCCTTCAATGAGCAGTACTTC. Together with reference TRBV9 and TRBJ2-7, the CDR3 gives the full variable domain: DSGVTQTPKHLITATGQRVTLRCSPRSGDLSVYWYQQSLDQGLQFLIQYYNGEERAKGNILERFSAQQFPDLHSELNLSSLELGDSALYFCASSVGPFNEQYFGPGTRLTVT.

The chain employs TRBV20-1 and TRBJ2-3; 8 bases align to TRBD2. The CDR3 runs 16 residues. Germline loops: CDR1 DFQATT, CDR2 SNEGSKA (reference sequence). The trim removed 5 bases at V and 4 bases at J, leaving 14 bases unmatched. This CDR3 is CSAPPFSGGGADTQYF. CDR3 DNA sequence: TGCAGTGCTCCCCCCTTCAGCGGGGGAGGGGCAGATACGCAGTATTTT.

The chain's CDR3 is CASGRELGLAYEQYF. The CDR3 region has the DNA TGTGCCAGCGGAAGAGAGTTGGGACTAGCATACGAGCAGTACTTC. The chain couples TRBV28 to TRBJ2-7, with 9 bases identical to TRBD2. There are 15 residues in the CDR3. Trimming took 8 bases from V and 4 from J; bases not matched to a gene: 12. CDR1 is MDHEN, CDR2 SYDVKM, per germline.

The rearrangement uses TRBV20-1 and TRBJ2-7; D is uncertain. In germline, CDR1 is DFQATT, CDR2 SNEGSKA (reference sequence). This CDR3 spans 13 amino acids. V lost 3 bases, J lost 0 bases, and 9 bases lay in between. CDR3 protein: CSASMESSYEQYF. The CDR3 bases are TGCAGTGCTAGTATGGAATCCTCCTACGAGCAGTACTTC.

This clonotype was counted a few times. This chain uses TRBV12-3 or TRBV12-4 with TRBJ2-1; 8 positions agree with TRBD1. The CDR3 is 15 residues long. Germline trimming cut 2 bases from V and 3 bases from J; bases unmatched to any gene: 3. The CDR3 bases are TGTGCCAGCAGTTTACAGACAGGGGTCTACAATGAGCAGTTCTTC. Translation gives CASSLQTGVYNEQFF.

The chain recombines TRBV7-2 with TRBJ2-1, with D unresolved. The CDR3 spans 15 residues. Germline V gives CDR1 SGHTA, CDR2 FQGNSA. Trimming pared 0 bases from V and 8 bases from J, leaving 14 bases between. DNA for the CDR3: TGTGCCAGCAGCTTAGCGCTTAACTATAAGGATGAGCAGTTCTTC. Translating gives CASSLALNYKDEQFF.

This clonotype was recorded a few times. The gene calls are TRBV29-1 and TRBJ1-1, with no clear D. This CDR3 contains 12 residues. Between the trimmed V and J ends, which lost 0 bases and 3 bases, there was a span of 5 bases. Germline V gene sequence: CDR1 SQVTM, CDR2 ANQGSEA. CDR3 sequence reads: CSVEDSDTEAFF. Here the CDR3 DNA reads TGCAGCGTTGAAGATTCTGACACTGAAGCTTTCTTT.

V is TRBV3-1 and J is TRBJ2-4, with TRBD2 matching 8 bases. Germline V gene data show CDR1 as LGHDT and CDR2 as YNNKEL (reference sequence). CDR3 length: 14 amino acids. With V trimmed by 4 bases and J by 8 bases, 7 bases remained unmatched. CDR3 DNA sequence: TGTGCCAGCAGCCCGTCGGGGACTAGGGACATTCAGTACTTC. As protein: CASSPSGTRDIQYF. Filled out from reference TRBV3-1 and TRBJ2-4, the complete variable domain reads DTAVSQTPKYLVTQMGNDKSIKCEQNLGHDTMYWYKQDSKKFLKIMFSYNNKELIINETVPNRFSPKSPDKAHLNLHINSLELGDSAVYFCASSPSGTRDIQYFGAGTRLSVL.